A single sample is the source of the 9 T cell receptor beta chains below, sequenced in a study of CD8 T cells in Susac syndrome. An amount of RNA that ranged from roughly 0.45 to 1 ug was reverse transcribed with random hexamers. TCRdb passed the immunoSEQ multiplex PCR reads through MiXCR, listing each CDR3 protein once. The sample shows some 130,000 distinct CDR3 sequences, 85% to 95% of them seen only once. The specimen sequenced was CD8+ T cells from PBMCs. These receptors originate from a human donor with Susac syndrome.

This chain joins TRBV4-1 and TRBJ2-2, with D perhaps TRBD2 (6 bases). The length of the CDR3 is 14 residues. Germline V gene data show CDR1 as MGHRA and CDR2 as YSYEKL. Trimming cost V 1 base and J 6 bases, with 9 bases left between them. The DNA for the CDR3 is TGCGCCAGCAGCCAAGGACTAGGCTCCGGGGAGCTGTTTTTT. Translation: CASSQGLGSGELFF.

The rearrangement links TRBV4-1 to TRBJ1-1; 7 bases match TRBD1. CDR1 MGHRA and CDR2 YSYEKL come from the germline V gene. With 5 bases clipped from V and 5 bases from J, the junction kept 2 bases outside the gene matches. The CDR3 has 12 amino acids. The CDR3 nucleotides are TGCGCCAGCAGCATACAGGGGACTGAAGCTTTCTTT. Protein: CASSIQGTEAFF.

This clonotype was seen a single time. V is TRBV24-1 and J is TRBJ2-5, with D unresolved. V was pared by 1 base and J by 0 bases, with 2 bases between. CDR1 and CDR2 (germline): KGHDR, SFDVKD. The length of the CDR3 is 13 residues. The CDR3 sequence is CATSDFYQETQYF. The DNA for the CDR3 is TGTGCCACCAGTGATTTTTACCAAGAGACCCAGTACTTC.

J is TRBJ1-4 and V is TRBV6-2 or TRBV6-3; no definite D call. The CDR3 contains 12 residues. V lost 5 bases and J lost 8, with 9 bases in between. Germline loops: CDR1 MNHEY, CDR2 SVGEGT. CDR3 loop: CASSLSTEKLFF. The CDR3 DNA reads as TGTGCCAGCAGTCTATCGACCGAAAAACTGTTTTTT.

The V and J genes are TRBV9 and TRBJ2-4; the D gene is possibly TRBD2 (6 bases). The germline CDR1 and CDR2 sequences are SGDLS and YYNGEE. Trimming removed 4 bases from V and 7 bases from J, with 12 bases in between. This CDR3 has 13 amino acids. The CDR3 is CASSPTAGNIQYF. The CDR3 nucleotides are TGTGCCAGCAGCCCGACGGCGGGGAACATTCAGTACTTC.

This chain's CDR3 is CASRPSLTGANVLTF. CDR3 coding DNA: TGTGCCAGCAGACCCAGCCTTACTGGGGCCAACGTCCTGACTTTC. The chain couples TRBV27 to TRBJ2-6; D unclear. There are 15 residues in the CDR3. Per the germline V gene, CDR1 is MNHEY and CDR2 is SMNVEV (reference sequence). V was cut by 6 bases and J by 2 bases, with 11 bases left in between.

This chain uses TRBV4-1 with TRBJ2-2, with 7 nucleotides matching TRBD1. Germline CDR1 MGHRA, CDR2 YSYEKL. The V gene end was trimmed by 0 bases and the J gene end by 7 bases; junction bases not matched to a gene: 14. The CDR3 is 18 residues long. The CDR3, as DNA: TGCGCCAGCAGCCAAGAGGGGACAGCGAACACCGCGTACGGGGAGCTGTTTTTT. Amino acid sequence: CASSQEGTANTAYGELFF.

CDR3 coding DNA: TGCAGCGTTGAAGATCTGGTGGGGAGAGGCTACACCTTC. Residues: CSVEDLVGRGYTF. The chain combines TRBV29-1 with TRBJ1-2; D not certain. The CDR3 runs to 13 residues. Trimming took 0 bases from V and 8 from J, leaving 13 bases between them. CDR1 and CDR2 (germline): SQVTM, ANQGSEA.

The chain is built from TRBV4-1 and TRBJ2-7, with TRBD1 matching over 10 bases. CDR1 MGHRA and CDR2 YSYEKL come from the germline V gene. CDR3 size: 13 residues. V shed 8 bases, J shed 5 bases, and the junction held 6 bases outside the gene matches. This chain's CDR3 is CASQGQGGNEQYF. DNA of the CDR3: TGCGCCAGCCAAGGACAGGGGGGCAACGAGCAGTACTTC.